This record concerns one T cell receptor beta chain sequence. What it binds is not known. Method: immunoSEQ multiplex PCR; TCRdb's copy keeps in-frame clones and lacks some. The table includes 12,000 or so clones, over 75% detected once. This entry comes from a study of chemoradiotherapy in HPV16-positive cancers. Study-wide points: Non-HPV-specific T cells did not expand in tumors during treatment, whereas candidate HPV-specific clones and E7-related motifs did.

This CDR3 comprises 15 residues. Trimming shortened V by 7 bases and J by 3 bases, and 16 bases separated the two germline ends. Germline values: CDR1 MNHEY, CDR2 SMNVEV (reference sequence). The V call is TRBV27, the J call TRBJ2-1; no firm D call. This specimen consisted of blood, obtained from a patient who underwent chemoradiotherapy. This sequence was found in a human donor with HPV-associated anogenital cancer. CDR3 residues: CASNTSPLIYNEQFF. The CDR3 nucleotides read TGTGCCAGCAACACCTCTCCCCTTATCTACAATGAGCAGTTCTTC.